These 12 T cell receptor beta chains came from one sample sequenced in a study of OX40 agonist ivuxolimab in advanced cancers. The method was immunoSEQ multiplex PCR; TCRdb's version includes in-frame clones alone and lacks a portion of them. The sample records approximately 70,000 clones, approximately 89% being singletons. The sample in question was CD4+ or CD8+ T cells sorted from blood, obtained in a trial of the OX40 agonist ivuxolimab. The receptors were sampled from an adult with an advanced solid tumor such as melanoma, head and neck, liver or kidney cancer.

V gene TRBV2 combines with J gene TRBJ2-5, with D perhaps matching TRBD1 (5 bases). CDR1 and CDR2 (germline): SNHLY, FYNNEI. V gave up 11 bases and J gave up 11 bases, with 18 bases separating them. The CDR3 is made up of 11 amino acids. Here the CDR3 reads CASSWGIEQYF. CDR3 DNA: TGTGCCTCCTCTTGGGGCATTGAGCAGTACTTC. The full variable domain, with the rest looked up from reference TRBV2 and TRBJ2-5, is EPEVTQTPSHQVTQMGQEVILRCVPISNHLYFYWYRQILGQKVEFLVSFYNNEISEKSEIFDDQFSVERPDGSNFTLKIRSTKLEDSAMYFCASSWGIEQYFGPGTRLLVL.

The rearrangement uses TRBV6-1 and TRBJ2-5; 10 nucleotides agree with TRBD1. V lost 4 bases, J lost 4 bases, and 3 bases stayed unmatched. Germline-derived CDR1 and CDR2 are MNHNS and SASEGT. The CDR3 is 14 residues long. The CDR3 sequence is CASSGWTGGETQYF. CDR3 coding DNA: TGTGCCAGCAGTGGGTGGACAGGGGGAGAGACCCAGTACTTC.

The chain is built from TRBV7-3 and TRBJ2-5; 9 nucleotides agree with TRBD2. V lost 5 bases, J lost 5 bases, and 6 bases stayed unmatched. Per germline, CDR1 SGHTA and CDR2 FQGTGA. The CDR3 is made up of 14 amino acids. Here the CDR3 DNA reads TGTGCCAGCAGCCTGAGCGGGGGGCTGGAGACCCAGTACTTC. It codes for CASSLSGGLETQYF.

This chain links TRBV6-1 with TRBJ1-2; D possibly corresponds to TRBD1 (5 bases). The CDR3 covers 15 residues. Trimming shortened V by 6 bases and J by 3 bases, and 17 bases separated the two germline ends. Germline loops: CDR1 MNHNS, CDR2 SASEGT. This chain's CDR3 is CASRRVQGDYYGYTF. In DNA, the CDR3 is TGTGCCAGCAGGAGGGTCCAGGGAGATTACTATGGCTACACCTTC.

The rearrangement links TRBV5-6 to TRBJ1-4, with 9 bases lining up with TRBD1. The CDR3 is made up of 15 amino acids. With V trimmed by 4 bases and J by 5 bases, 6 bases remained unmatched. Germline V CDR1 and CDR2: SGHDT, YYEEEE. CDR3 nucleotide sequence: TGTGCCAGCAGCATCCAACAGGGGGCGAATGAAAAACTGTTTTTT. Amino acids: CASSIQQGANEKLFF.

The chain joins TRBV30 to TRBJ1-3; D is unresolved. CDR3 size: 13 residues. V lost 0 bases and J 0 bases, leaving 3 bases between the germline ends. Germline lookup yields CDR1 GTSNPN and CDR2 SVGIG (reference sequence). The DNA for the CDR3 is TGTGCCTGGAGTGTACACTCTGGAAACACCATATATTTT. Amino acids: CAWSVHSGNTIYF. Drawing the rest from reference TRBV30 and TRBJ1-3, the complete variable domain is SQTIHQWPATLVQPVGSPLSLECTVEGTSNPNLYWYRQAAGRGLQLLFYSVGIGQISSEVPQNLSASRPQDRQFILSSKKLLLSDSGFYLCAWSVHSGNTIYFGEGSWLTVV.

The sample holds one count of this clone. The J gene is TRBJ2-1, the V gene TRBV5-1, with 12 bases fitting TRBD2. Germline CDR1 is SGHRS and CDR2 is YFSETQ. J was trimmed by 13 bases and V by 0 bases; bases with no gene match: 8. There are 15 residues in the CDR3. CDR3 nucleotide sequence: TGCGCCAGCAGCTTGGACCCGGGACTAGCGGGTCTCCAGTTCTTC. Translated, it gives CASSLDPGLAGLQFF. The full variable domain, with the rest looked up from reference TRBV5-1 and TRBJ2-1, is KAGVTQTPRYLIKTRGQQVTLSCSPISGHRSVSWYQQTPGQGLQFLFEYFSETQRNKGNFPGRFSGRQFSNSRSEMNVSTLELGDSALYLCASSLDPGLAGLQFFGPGTRLTVL.

As concerns this clone: One junction end does not reproduce the germline sequence, and a read error may be involved. The same CDR3 also results from other DNA sequences found in this sample. V usage is TRBV6-6 and J usage is TRBJ1-2, with no clear D. Germline V gene lookup returns CDR1 MNHNY and CDR2 SVGAGI (reference sequence). This CDR3 spans 14 amino acids. The CDR3 DNA follows: TGTGCCAGCAGTCCCGGGAATCTCAACTATGGCTACACCTTT. This encodes CASSPGNLNYGYTF.

As concerns this clone: An end of the junction differs from the germline gene, which may be a read error. V is TRBV6-1 and J is TRBJ2-7; 11 positions agree with TRBD2. The CDR3 runs 15 residues. CDR1 is MNHNS and CDR2 is SASEGT in the germline V gene. CDR3 amino acids: CASKSTSGGPNHQHF. CDR3 DNA: TGTGCCAGCAAAAGTACTAGCGGGGGACCCAACCATCAACACTTC.

The chain recombines TRBV5-1 with TRBJ2-2, with D hard to call. CDR1 and CDR2 (germline): SGHRS, YFSETQ. The CDR3 sequence is 15 residues long. Trimming left V 6 bases short and J 4 bases short, with 16 bases between. DNA for the CDR3: TGCGCCAGCACCTTACTTGCCGCATCCACCGGGGAGCTGTTTTTT. Amino acid sequence: CASTLLAASTGELFF.

The V call is TRBV2, the J call TRBJ2-3; D might be TRBD1 (5 bases). Germline V gene data show CDR1 as SNHLY and CDR2 as FYNNEI. The CDR3 has 12 amino acids. V lost 7 bases, J lost 4 bases, and 9 bases lay in between. The CDR3 protein is CASKGRADTQYF. The CDR3 DNA is TGTGCCAGCAAGGGCAGGGCAGATACGCAGTATTTT. The full variable domain, with the rest looked up from reference TRBV2 and TRBJ2-3, is EPEVTQTPSHQVTQMGQEVILRCVPISNHLYFYWYRQILGQKVEFLVSFYNNEISEKSEIFDDQFSVERPDGSNFTLKIRSTKLEDSAMYFCASKGRADTQYFGPGTRLTVL.

V and J are TRBV15 and TRBJ1-1; D may be TRBD1 (6 bases). The ends were cut back, 8 bases at V and 0 bases at J, with 10 bases in the middle. The CDR3 has 13 residues. Germline V gene sequence: CDR1 LNHNV, CDR2 YYDKDF (reference sequence). CDR3 sequence (DNA): TGTGCCACCGGAGGGGGATTGAACACTGAAGCTTTCTTT. Translated, it gives CATGGGLNTEAFF.